The T cell receptor beta chain under discussion was sequenced for a study of OX40 agonist ivuxolimab in advanced cancers. Study-wide results and limits: Doses of 0.1 to 3.0 mg/kg were accompanied by clonal expansion of CD4+ and CD8+ blood T cells by week 6. Among the lowest levels of clonal expansion were found in partial responders at 0.1-3.0 mg/kg.

For this clone: Its antigen is unidentified.

Assay: immunoSEQ multiplex PCR; the TCRdb copy retains only in-frame clones and omits some. The table lists 75,000 to 80,000 clones, 85% to 95% of them singletons. Per the germline V gene, CDR1 is SNHLY and CDR2 is FYNNEI. J gave up 6 bases and V 0 bases, and 5 bases lay outside the gene matches. The CDR3 runs to 15 residues. The sample here was CD4+ or CD8+ T cells sorted from blood, taken in a trial of the OX40 agonist ivuxolimab. This sequence joins TRBV2 and TRBJ2-1; 7 bases line up with TRBD2. The TCR comes from an adult with an advanced solid tumor such as melanoma, head and neck, liver or kidney cancer. The CDR3 DNA sequence: TGTGCCAGCAGTGAAGCGGGAGGGCCTCTCAATGAGCAGTTCTTC. It is translated as CASSEAGGPLNEQFF. Supplemented by reference TRBV2 and TRBJ2-1, the full variable domain reads EPEVTQTPSHQVTQMGQEVILRCVPISNHLYFYWYRQILGQKVEFLVSFYNNEISEKSEIFDDQFSVERPDGSNFTLKIRSTKLEDSAMYFCASSEAGGPLNEQFFGPGTRLTVL.